This entry describes one T cell receptor beta chain. The sample comes from a study of cytomegalovirus exposure and HLA in healthy donors. This CDR3 comprises 13 residues. Germline CDR1 reads MGHRA; CDR2 reads YSYEKL. Trimming cost V 2 bases and J 13 bases, with 17 bases left between them. The study ran its PCR with 60 Vbeta and 13 Jbeta primers. Profiling relied on immunoSEQ multiplex PCR, and the TCRdb table lists in-frame clones only, not all of them. The repertoire holds about 99,000 clones, over 65% seen once, with about 3.3% in the top ten. The source is a man aged 35 to 55 in good health and CMV-seronegative. The sequencing sample was made of PBMCs. This chain connects TRBV4-1 to TRBJ1-2; D gene unclear. CDR3: CASSQILASPGTF. Here the CDR3 DNA reads TGCGCCAGCAGCCAAATCTTGGCCTCTCCTGGCACCTTC.